The next 29 T cell receptor beta chains were all read from a single sample in a study of blood T cell repertoires in COVID-19. TCRdb keeps only in-frame clones here, not all; method: immunoSEQ multiplex PCR. Among under 15,000 clones listed, 72% were seen once. The sequencing sample was made of peripheral blood. These receptor sequences come from a man aged 55 to 70 with COVID-19, enrolled during active disease.

This clone was seen a few times. V and J are TRBV5-1 and TRBJ2-3, with TRBD1 identical over 8 bases. CDR3 length: 14 amino acids. Trimming removed 3 bases from V and 3 bases from J; junction bases left unmatched: 3. Germline loops: CDR1 SGHRS, CDR2 YFSETQ. The CDR3 coding sequence is TGCGCCAGCAGCTCGGACAGGGCGACAGATACGCAGTATTTT. Translation: CASSSDRATDTQYF.

This chain uses TRBV11-2 with TRBJ2-2; TRBD1 matches 9 bases. The V and J ends lost 2 bases and 1 base, in that order; junction bases with no gene match: 2. The germline gives CDR1 SGHAT, CDR2 FQNNGV. CDR3 size: 16 residues. The CDR3 coding sequence is TGTGCCAGCAGCTTATGGGACAGGGAGAACACCGGGGAGCTGTTTTTT. Translated: CASSLWDRENTGELFF.

V usage is TRBV4-3 and J usage is TRBJ2-3; TRBD2 aligns across 7 bases. Trimming cost V 1 base and J 1 base; bases outside gene matches: 5. Germline V gene lookup returns CDR1 LGHNA and CDR2 YSLEER. CDR3 size: 16 residues. CDR3 residues: CASSQVGGRGTDTQYF. The CDR3 nucleotides read TGCGCCAGCAGCCAAGTCGGGGGGAGGGGCACAGATACGCAGTATTTT.

The CDR3 loop is CASSPPSVQETQYF. CDR3 bases: TGTGCCAGCTCACCACCGTCTGTTCAAGAGACCCAGTACTTC. The chain is built from TRBV18 and TRBJ2-5, with no clear D. V gave up 0 bases and J gave up 2 bases, with 7 bases separating them. This CDR3 contains 14 residues. Germline loops: CDR1 KGHSH, CDR2 LQKENI.

V gene TRBV4-2 combines with J gene TRBJ2-5; 7 nucleotides agree with TRBD1. CDR3 size: 14 residues. J gave up 1 base and V 4 bases, and 3 bases lay outside the gene matches. Germline V gene data show CDR1 as LGHNA and CDR2 as YNFKEQ. The CDR3 DNA sequence: TGTGCCAGCAGCCGACAGGGTCCCCAAGAGACCCAGTACTTC. As protein: CASSRQGPQETQYF.

The gene calls are TRBV6-6 and TRBJ1-5; 9 bases match TRBD1. The CDR3 sequence is 14 residues long. The V gene end was trimmed by 6 bases and the J gene end by 6 bases; junction bases not matched to a gene: 6. Germline V gene sequence: CDR1 MNHNY, CDR2 SVGAGI (reference sequence). DNA for the CDR3: TGTGCCAGCAGCCGTGGGACAGGGCCTCAGCCCCAGCATTTT. It yields the protein CASSRGTGPQPQHF.

The chain joins TRBV27 to TRBJ2-2; 8 positions match TRBD1. V was clipped by 2 bases and J by 1 base; unmatched bases: 6. This CDR3 has 17 residues. Germline V lookup: CDR1 MNHEY, CDR2 SMNVEV (reference sequence). The CDR3 DNA reads as TGTGCCAGCAGTTTAGGACAGGGATTCGTGAACACCGGGGAGCTGTTTTTT. This gives the protein CASSLGQGFVNTGELFF.

The CDR3 nucleotides are TGTGCCAGTAGCGGAATTCAGGGGGCGGGAGAGCAGTACTTC. Encoded protein: CASSGIQGAGEQYF. The chain uses TRBV19 and TRBJ2-7, with 8 bases fitting TRBD1. This CDR3 contains 14 residues. Germline-derived CDR1 and CDR2 are LNHDA and SQIVND (reference sequence). The V segment lost 6 bases and the J segment 7 bases; nucleotides outside the gene matches: 11.

This rearrangement joins TRBV30 to TRBJ1-6; 9 nucleotides agree with TRBD1. The CDR3 covers 14 residues. Germline V gene data show CDR1 as GTSNPN and CDR2 as SVGIG (reference sequence). Trimming took 4 bases from V and 11 from J; bases not matched to a gene: 9. The CDR3 region has the DNA TGTGCCTGGATTCTGGACAGGGGATATGCACCCCTCCACTTT. Protein: CAWILDRGYAPLHF.

This clone was observed once. The DNA of the CDR3 is TGTGCCATCAGTGATAGCGGGGACTCCTACAATGAGCAGTTCTTC. This gives the protein CAISDSGDSYNEQFF. The chain joins TRBV10-3 to TRBJ2-1, with 8 bases that match TRBD2. This CDR3 has 15 residues. With V trimmed by 3 bases and J by 0 bases, 1 base remained unmatched. CDR1 is ENHRY and CDR2 is SYGVKD in the germline V gene.

The V call is TRBV7-8, the J call TRBJ2-5; 9 bases align to TRBD2. Germline CDR1 and CDR2: SGHVS and FQNEAQ. With 1 base clipped from V and 1 base from J, the junction kept 4 bases outside the gene matches. This CDR3 comprises 16 residues. As DNA, the CDR3 is TGTGCCAGCAGCTTAGGCGGGAGGGCGCTCCAAGAGACCCAGTACTTC. Protein sequence: CASSLGGRALQETQYF.

Regarding this clone: At one end the junction does not follow the germline gene, possibly because of a read error. This sequence joins TRBV11-1 and TRBJ1-2, with 12 bases lining up with TRBD1. Germline-derived CDR1 and CDR2 are SGHAT and FQDESV (reference sequence). There are 16 residues in the CDR3. CDR3 in amino acids: CTSSQPTGQGASGYTF. CDR3 DNA: TGTACCAGCAGTCAACCGACGGGACAGGGGGCGAGTGGCTACACCTTC.

The CDR3 reads CASSQLAGTLETQYF. The CDR3 nucleotides read TGTGCCAGCAGCCAACTAGCGGGGACTTTAGAGACCCAGTACTTC. The chain employs TRBV14 and TRBJ2-5; TRBD2 matches 9 bases. There are 15 residues in the CDR3. With 2 bases clipped from V and 4 bases from J, the junction kept 5 bases outside the gene matches. Germline V CDR1 and CDR2: SGHDN, FVKESK.

The rearrangement joins TRBV5-6 to TRBJ1-1; the D gene is possibly TRBD1 (5 bases). In germline, CDR1 is SGHDT, CDR2 YYEEEE. Trimming removed 0 bases at V and 1 base at J, with 10 bases between. CDR3 length equals 15 residues. The CDR3 reads CASSLGYRTNTEAFF. The CDR3 DNA follows: TGTGCCAGCAGCTTGGGTTACAGGACGAACACTGAAGCTTTCTTT.

The gene calls are TRBV11-2 and TRBJ1-1, with TRBD1 matching 9 bases. The CDR3 has 15 residues. Germline trimming cut 1 base from V and 4 bases from J; bases unmatched to any gene: 4. Per germline, CDR1 SGHAT and CDR2 FQNNGV. The CDR3 spells CASSLGTGVSTEAFF. For the CDR3, the DNA is TGTGCCAGCAGCTTAGGGACAGGGGTCAGCACTGAAGCTTTCTTT.

The chain links TRBV11-2 to TRBJ2-3; 12 nucleotides line up with TRBD2. Trimming removed 4 bases from V and 1 base from J; junction bases left unmatched: 9. Germline CDR1 reads SGHAT; CDR2 reads FQNNGV. The CDR3 runs to 18 residues. CDR3 bases: TGTGCCAGCAGCTATGGACTAGCGGGGAAGCTTCGCACAGATACGCAGTATTTT. This sequence encodes CASSYGLAGKLRTDTQYF.

This chain connects TRBV7-3 to TRBJ2-5; TRBD2 agrees at 8 bases. The CDR3 sequence is 17 residues long. J was trimmed by 4 bases and V by 1 base; bases with no gene match: 11. Per the germline V gene, CDR1 is SGHTA and CDR2 is FQGTGA. Here the CDR3 reads CASSLRGPSGFGETQYF. CDR3 sequence (DNA): TGTGCCAGCAGCTTAAGGGGGCCTAGCGGGTTTGGAGAGACCCAGTACTTC.

The V gene is TRBV28, the J gene TRBJ1-2; possibly TRBD1 for D (5 bases). The CDR3 consists of 15 residues. Germline V gene lookup returns CDR1 MDHEN and CDR2 SYDVKM. Trimming pared 3 bases from V and 0 bases from J, leaving 11 bases between. The CDR3 sequence: CASSLGQQTNYGYTF. CDR3 in DNA: TGTGCCAGCAGTTTGGGGCAGCAAACTAACTATGGCTACACCTTC.

This clone ranks as medium-sized. The V call is TRBV27, the J call TRBJ2-7; maybe TRBD2 (6 bases). This CDR3 contains 14 residues. CDR1 and CDR2 (germline): MNHEY, SMNVEV (reference sequence). V was trimmed by 3 bases and J by 1 base, leaving 10 bases between them. The CDR3 bases are TGTGCCAGCAGTTTCACGGGGGAGTCCTACGAGCAGTACTTC. Translation: CASSFTGESYEQYF.

The V and J genes are TRBV2 and TRBJ1-1; 7 bases are shared with TRBD1. The ends lost 5 bases at V and 5 bases at J; junction bases unmatched: 5. Per the germline V gene, CDR1 is SNHLY and CDR2 is FYNNEI. The CDR3 runs to 13 residues. DNA of the CDR3: TGTGCCAGCAGTCCACAGGGGAGTACTGAAGCTTTCTTT. Its protein product is CASSPQGSTEAFF.

The chain recombines TRBV2 with TRBJ1-3; D is unclear. V lost 6 bases and J lost 0, with 9 bases in between. Per the germline V gene, CDR1 is SNHLY and CDR2 is FYNNEI. This CDR3 is 14 amino acids long. The CDR3 DNA sequence: TGTGCCAGCAGGGGAGACATCTCTGGAAACACCATATATTTT. It yields the protein CASRGDISGNTIYF. The complete variable domain, with remaining parts taken from reference TRBV2 and TRBJ1-3, reads EPEVTQTPSHQVTQMGQEVILRCVPISNHLYFYWYRQILGQKVEFLVSFYNNEISEKSEIFDDQFSVERPDGSNFTLKIRSTKLEDSAMYFCASRGDISGNTIYFGEGSWLTVV.

A few counts support this clone. The chain carries TRBV15 and TRBJ2-5, with 7 bases matching TRBD2. Germline V gene sequence: CDR1 LNHNV, CDR2 YYDKDF (reference sequence). The CDR3 sequence is 17 residues long. J lost 0 bases, V lost 2 bases, and 9 bases had no gene match. The CDR3: CATSRSQTSRYQETQYF. CDR3 nucleotide sequence: TGTGCCACCAGCAGAAGCCAGACTAGCAGGTACCAAGAGACCCAGTACTTC.

The chain uses TRBV9 and TRBJ1-2, with D perhaps TRBD1 (5 bases). Germline V gives CDR1 SGDLS, CDR2 YYNGEE. The CDR3 covers 14 residues. With 3 bases removed from V and 3 bases from J, the gap between germline ends came to 12 bases. The CDR3 here is CASSGAGPYYGYTF. Written as DNA, the CDR3 is TGTGCCAGCAGCGGCGCGGGACCCTACTATGGCTACACCTTC.

J is TRBJ2-1 and V is TRBV5-1, with TRBD2 identical over 15 bases. Germline CDR1 SGHRS, CDR2 YFSETQ. The CDR3 contains 17 residues. J gave up 0 bases and V 4 bases, and 2 bases lay outside the gene matches. CDR3 DNA: TGCGCCAGCAGCCCGGGACTAGCGGGGGGCTCCTACAATGAGCAGTTCTTC. Encoded protein: CASSPGLAGGSYNEQFF.

This sequence joins TRBV13 and TRBJ2-1, with 9 bases identical to TRBD1. V trimming: 4 bases; J trimming: 5 bases; junction bases outside the gene matches: 6. CDR3 size: 15 residues. Germline V gene data show CDR1 as PRHDT and CDR2 as FYEKMQ (reference sequence). The CDR3 here is CASSSRGTGNNEQFF. The DNA for the CDR3 is TGTGCCAGCAGCTCCAGGGGGACAGGGAACAATGAGCAGTTCTTC.

This clone was detected only once. V usage is TRBV5-1 and J usage is TRBJ2-1; D is perhaps TRBD1 (5 bases). V was trimmed by 10 bases and J by 8 bases, leaving 19 bases between them. Germline CDR1 is SGHRS and CDR2 is YFSETQ. This CDR3 has 13 residues. The CDR3 sequence is CACSSPGFHEQFF. The CDR3 DNA reads TGCGCCTGCTCCAGCCCAGGGTTCCATGAGCAGTTCTTC.

The V gene is TRBV9, the J gene TRBJ2-6, with D hard to call. Trimming took 3 bases from V and 2 from J, leaving 9 bases between them. The length of the CDR3 is 15 residues. Germline CDR1 is SGDLS and CDR2 is YYNGEE. The CDR3 reads CASSADNPGANVLTF. CDR3 DNA sequence: TGTGCCAGCAGCGCCGACAATCCTGGGGCCAACGTCCTGACTTTC.

This clone showed up just a few times. The CDR3 DNA reads TGTGCCAGCAGTTACTACAGGGAACGGAATTCACCCCTCCACTTT. Its protein product is CASSYYRERNSPLHF. The chain carries TRBV6-6 and TRBJ1-6; perhaps TRBD1 as D (6 bases). The CDR3 loop spans 15 amino acids. Looked up from germline, CDR1 is MNHNY and CDR2 is SVGAGI (reference sequence). The V end lost 1 base, the J end lost 7 bases, and 11 bases lay between the germline ends.

The chain links TRBV4-1 to TRBJ1-4; 8 nucleotides line up with TRBD1. Trimming at V came to 9 bases and at J to 2 bases, leaving 2 bases not matched to a gene. In germline, CDR1 is MGHRA, CDR2 YSYEKL. The CDR3 is 13 residues long. The CDR3 here is CASRTGTNEKLFF. Here the CDR3 DNA reads TGCGCCAGTCGGACAGGGACTAATGAAAAACTGTTTTTT.